This T cell receptor beta chain was captured by sequencing in a study of identical twins. Study outcomes and limitations: Beta out-of-frame sequences showed weaker excess twin sharing.

This clonotype was counted between two and nine times. What it binds is unknown. V trimming: 5 bases; J trimming: 6 bases; junction bases outside the gene matches: 4. In germline, CDR1 is SEHNR, CDR2 FQNEAQ (reference sequence). The CDR3 runs 15 residues. Using its own MiXCR run on the 5' RACE reads, TCRdb lists one record per CDR3 protein. The data show 1,800,000 or so distinct CDR3 sequences, around 29% seen once. Sequenced: cord blood. This TCR came from a newborn girl in good health. The V gene is TRBV7-9, the J gene TRBJ2-1; TRBD2 agrees at 13 bases. For the CDR3, the DNA is TGTGCCAGCAGCACCCGACTAGCGGGAGGCAATGAGCAGTTCTTC. Its translation: CASSTRLAGGNEQFF. Using reference TRBV7-9 and TRBJ2-1 for the parts outside the CDR3, the full variable domain is DTGVSQNPRHKITKRGQNVTFRCDPISEHNRLYWYRQTLGQGPEFLTYFQNEAQLEKSRLLSDRFSAERPKGSFSTLEIQRTEQGDSAMYLCASSTRLAGGNEQFFGPGTRLTVL.